What follows are 19 T cell receptor beta chains derived from one specimen sequenced in a study of blood T cells in healthy people across ages. Alongside a J-beta primer mix, a sample-barcoded 5' primer served in a second PCR lasting about 6 to 12 cycles. One entry per CDR3 protein results from TCRdb running MiXCR on the 5' RACE reads. Of roughly 1,000,000 distinct CDR3 sequences detected, less than 25% appear once; the ten largest clones hold approximately 0.7%. The data also belong to a second study, concerning T cells of mothers and their children.

Material for sequencing was blood. The source of these receptors is a girl aged 2-9 years in good health.

This clonotype was seen a handful of times. V gene TRBV15 combines with J gene TRBJ2-2; 14 positions agree with TRBD2. Germline lookup yields CDR1 LNHNV and CDR2 YYDKDF (reference sequence). Losses at the gene ends were 0 bases for V and 5 bases for J; bases not matched to a gene: 2. The CDR3 has 17 amino acids. The DNA for the CDR3 is TGTGCCACCAGCAGAGAGGGACTAGCGGGAGAAACCGGGGAGCTGTTTTTT. This sequence encodes CATSREGLAGETGELFF.

The rearrangement links TRBV20-1 to TRBJ1-2, with TRBD1 as a possible D gene (5 bases). Germline V gene lookup returns CDR1 DFQATT and CDR2 SNEGSKA (reference sequence). V lost 6 bases and J lost 4, with 12 bases in between. The CDR3 totals 12 residues. The CDR3 loop is CSANRPGYGYTF. The CDR3 DNA follows: TGCAGTGCGAACAGGCCGGGCTATGGCTACACCTTC.

The chain carries TRBV9 and TRBJ2-5, with 7 bases fitting TRBD1. The DNA matches TRBJ2-7 better at its end, which makes the J call doubtful. The germline V gene has CDR1 SGDLS and CDR2 YYNGEE. This CDR3 comprises 15 residues. CDR3 region: CASSPRTGTAYEQYF. As DNA, the CDR3 is TGTGCCAGCAGCCCCCGGACAGGTACAGCCTACGAGCAGTACTTC.

This clonotype came up a few times. The chain has TRBV5-1 and TRBJ1-1; D not resolved. Germline values: CDR1 SGHRS, CDR2 YFSETQ. The CDR3 is 12 amino acids. V was shortened by 7 bases and J by 1 base, with 8 bases between the two germline ends. Written as DNA, the CDR3 is TGCGCCAGCCAATTAGGGAACACTGAAGCTTTCTTT. Encoded protein: CASQLGNTEAFF.

The chain carries TRBV3-1 and TRBJ2-1; a possible D gene is TRBD2 (5 bases). The J call may be wrong; the DNA end is better matched by TRBJ2-5. CDR3 length: 14 residues. The germline V gene has CDR1 LGHDT and CDR2 YNNKEL (reference sequence). The chain's CDR3 is CASSQYEGAETQYF. Written as DNA, the CDR3 is TGTGCCAGCAGCCAATATGAGGGTGCAGAGACCCAGTACTTC.

The chain links TRBV7-9 to TRBJ2-1, with 11 bases lining up with TRBD2. The junction had 7 bases not matched to a gene; V was cut back by 5 bases and J by 7 bases. The CDR3 is 15 residues long. The V gene's germline CDR1 is SEHNR and CDR2 FQNEAQ (reference sequence). The CDR3 DNA reads as TGTGCCAGCAGCCCGACTAGCGGGGCTTTTAATGAGCAGTTCTTC. Translation: CASSPTSGAFNEQFF.

The sample holds a few counts of this clonotype. The chain employs TRBV20-1 and TRBJ2-1; maybe TRBD1 (5 bases). Trimming took off 5 bases at V and 8 bases at J, with 22 bases between the two ends. Looked up from germline, CDR1 is DFQATT and CDR2 is SNEGSKA (reference sequence). This CDR3 region has 15 residues. This CDR3 reads CSAPNFAELGDEQFF. DNA for the CDR3: TGCAGTGCTCCCAACTTTGCGGAGTTAGGGGATGAGCAGTTCTTC.

This sequence joins TRBV7-2 and TRBJ2-5, with D unclear. This CDR3 has 14 amino acids. In germline, CDR1 is SGHTA, CDR2 FQGNSA. V lost 3 bases to trimming and J lost 3 bases, with 11 bases between them. The CDR3 DNA sequence: TGTGCCAGCAGCTTTTTGCGAGGAGAAGAGACCCAGTACTTC. This encodes CASSFLRGEETQYF.

The chain is built from TRBV11-2 and TRBJ2-7, with TRBD2 identical over 9 bases. With 3 bases clipped from V and 0 bases from J, the junction kept 6 bases outside the gene matches. The CDR3 sequence is 16 residues long. The germline gives CDR1 SGHAT, CDR2 FQNNGV. In DNA form, the CDR3 reads TGTGCCAGCAGCTTTCCAGCGGGGGGTAGCTCCTACGAGCAGTACTTC. It yields the protein CASSFPAGGSSYEQYF. The variable domain in full, completed from reference TRBV11-2 and TRBJ2-7, reads EAGVAQSPRYKIIEKRQSVAFWCNPISGHATLYWYQQILGQGPKLLIQFQNNGVVDDSQLPKDRFSAERLKGVDSTLKIQPAKLEDSAVYLCASSFPAGGSSYEQYFGPGTRLTVT.

This chain connects TRBV29-1 to TRBJ2-5; D gene unclear. Per germline, CDR1 SQVTM and CDR2 ANQGSEA. The V gene lost 6 bases and the J gene lost 5 bases, with 19 bases spanning the gap. The CDR3 spans 14 residues. The CDR3 spells CSVGLRQRPETQYF. DNA of the CDR3: TGCAGCGTCGGTCTGCGTCAGCGCCCGGAGACCCAGTACTTC.

This clonotype was seen more than once but under ten times. The V call is TRBV7-9, the J call TRBJ1-1; D gene uncertain. This CDR3 is 14 amino acids long. Germline lookup yields CDR1 SEHNR and CDR2 FQNEAQ (reference sequence). Trimming left V 5 bases short and J 0 bases short, with 10 bases between. The CDR3 DNA reads TGTGCCAGCAGCCACCAAGGGATGAACACTGAAGCTTTCTTT. This gives the protein CASSHQGMNTEAFF.

This clonotype occurred a few times. The chain is built from TRBV20-1 and TRBJ2-4; the match to TRBD1 covers 9 bases. The CDR3 contains 15 residues. Germline V gives CDR1 DFQATT, CDR2 SNEGSKA (reference sequence). V was pared by 0 bases and J by 5 bases, with 5 bases of the junction left unmatched. CDR3 sequence reads: CSARENRGLENIQYF. In nucleotides, the CDR3 is TGCAGTGCTAGAGAAAACAGGGGGCTTGAAAACATTCAGTACTTC.

V usage is TRBV20-1 and J usage is TRBJ1-1, with D possibly matching TRBD1 (5 bases). There are 11 residues in the CDR3. V gave up 4 bases and J gave up 4 bases, with 7 bases separating them. Looked up from germline, CDR1 is DFQATT and CDR2 is SNEGSKA (reference sequence). The CDR3 DNA follows: TGCAGTGCTACGAGGGGCACTGAAGCTTTCTTT. Protein: CSATRGTEAFF.

The chain links TRBV4-3 to TRBJ2-7; possible D gene TRBD1, 5 bases. The germline CDR1 and CDR2 sequences are LGHNA and YSLEER. The V end lost 0 bases, the J end lost 1 base, and 10 bases lay between the germline ends. The CDR3 covers 15 residues. The CDR3 is CASSQDLRTSYEQYF. The CDR3, as DNA: TGCGCCAGCAGCCAAGATCTAAGGACATCCTACGAGCAGTACTTC.

The J gene is TRBJ2-7, the V gene TRBV7-2; D possibly corresponds to TRBD2 (6 bases). The germline V and J ends were trimmed by 3 bases and 0 bases, with 12 bases remaining between them. In germline, CDR1 is SGHTA, CDR2 FQGNSA. The CDR3 is made up of 15 amino acids. The CDR3 region is CASSFSGLNSYEQYF. The CDR3 region has the DNA TGTGCCAGCAGCTTTAGCGGTTTAAACTCCTACGAGCAGTACTTC.

This chain links TRBV29-1 with TRBJ2-5, with 11 bases that match TRBD1. Germline V CDR1 and CDR2: SQVTM, ANQGSEA. V lost 4 bases, J lost 8 bases, and 6 bases stayed unmatched. The CDR3 length is 13 residues. CDR3 sequence: CSVVGTGGRTQYF. CDR3 bases: TGCAGCGTTGTAGGGACAGGGGGTAGAACCCAGTACTTC.

This clonotype was detected a few times. The V call is TRBV4-1, the J call TRBJ1-3; 7 bases are a match to TRBD1. The V gene end was trimmed by 6 bases and the J gene end by 1 base; junction bases not matched to a gene: 9. The germline CDR1 and CDR2 sequences are MGHRA and YSYEKL. CDR3 length equals 16 residues. CDR3 DNA sequence: TGCGCCAGCAGGCCTCAGGGGGAGCCTTCTGGAAACACCATATATTTT. Its protein is CASRPQGEPSGNTIYF.

The rearrangement uses TRBV9 and TRBJ1-2; D gene unclear. Germline-derived CDR1 and CDR2 are SGDLS and YYNGEE. Trimming shortened V by 0 bases and J by 2 bases, and 5 bases separated the two germline ends. This CDR3 contains 13 residues. This CDR3 reads CASSVVGNYGYTF. CDR3 DNA: TGTGCCAGCAGCGTAGTCGGCAACTATGGCTACACCTTC. Together with reference TRBV9 and TRBJ1-2, the CDR3 gives the full variable domain: DSGVTQTPKHLITATGQRVTLRCSPRSGDLSVYWYQQSLDQGLQFLIQYYNGEERAKGNILERFSAQQFPDLHSELNLSSLELGDSALYFCASSVVGNYGYTFGSGTRLTVV.

This chain links TRBV5-1 with TRBJ2-5, with a possible D match to TRBD2 (6 bases). Germline CDR1 reads SGHRS; CDR2 reads YFSETQ. This CDR3 has 13 amino acids. V was cut by 5 bases and J by 11 bases, with 19 bases left in between. The CDR3 here is CASRQAGYREQYF. The CDR3 bases are TGCGCCAGCAGACAGGCCGGCTACCGGGAGCAGTACTTC.